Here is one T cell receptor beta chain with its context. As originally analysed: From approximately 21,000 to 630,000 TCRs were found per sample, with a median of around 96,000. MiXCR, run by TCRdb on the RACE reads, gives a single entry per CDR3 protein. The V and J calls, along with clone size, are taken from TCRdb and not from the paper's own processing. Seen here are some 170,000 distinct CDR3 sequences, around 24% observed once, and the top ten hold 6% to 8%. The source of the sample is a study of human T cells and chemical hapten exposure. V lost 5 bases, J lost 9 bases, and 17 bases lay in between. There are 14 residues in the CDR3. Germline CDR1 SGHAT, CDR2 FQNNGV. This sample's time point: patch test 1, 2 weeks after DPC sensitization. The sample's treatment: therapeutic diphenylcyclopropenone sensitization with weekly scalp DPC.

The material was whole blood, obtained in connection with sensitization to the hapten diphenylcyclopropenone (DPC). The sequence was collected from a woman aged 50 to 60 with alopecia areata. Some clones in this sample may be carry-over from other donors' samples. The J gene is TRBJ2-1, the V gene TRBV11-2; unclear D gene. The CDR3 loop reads CASSVTQFGVEQFF. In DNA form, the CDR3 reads TGTGCCAGCAGCGTAACCCAGTTTGGGGTTGAGCAGTTCTTC.